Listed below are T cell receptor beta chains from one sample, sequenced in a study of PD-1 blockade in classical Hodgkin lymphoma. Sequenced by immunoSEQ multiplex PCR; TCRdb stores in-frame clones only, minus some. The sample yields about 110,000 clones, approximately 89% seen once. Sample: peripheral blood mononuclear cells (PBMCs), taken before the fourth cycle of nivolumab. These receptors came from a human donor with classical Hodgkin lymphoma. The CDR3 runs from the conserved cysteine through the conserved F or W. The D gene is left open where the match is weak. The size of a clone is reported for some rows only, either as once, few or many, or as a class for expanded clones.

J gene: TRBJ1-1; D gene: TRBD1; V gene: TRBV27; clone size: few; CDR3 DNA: TGTGCCAGCAGTTTTTCAGGGGGGAACACTGAAGCTTTCTTT; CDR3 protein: CASSFSGGNTEAFF
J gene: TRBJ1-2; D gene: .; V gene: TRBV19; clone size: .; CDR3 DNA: TGTGCCAGTAGTATAGGGACCAAGGATGGCTACACCTTC; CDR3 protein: CASSIGTKDGYTF
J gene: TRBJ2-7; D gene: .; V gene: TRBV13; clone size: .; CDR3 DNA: TGTGCCAGCAGCCAAGAGGTAACAGGCGGGTACGAGCAGTACTTC; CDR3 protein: CASSQEVTGGYEQYF
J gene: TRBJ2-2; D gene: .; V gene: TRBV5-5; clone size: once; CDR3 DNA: TGTGCCAGCAGCTTGGATCCAGCTACGGGGAACACCGGGGAGCTGTTTTTT; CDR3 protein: CASSLDPATGNTGELFF
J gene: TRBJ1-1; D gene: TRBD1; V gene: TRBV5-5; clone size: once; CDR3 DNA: TGTGCCAGCAGCCCAACCGGGACAGGGCTCACTGAAGCTTTCTTT; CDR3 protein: CASSPTGTGLTEAFF
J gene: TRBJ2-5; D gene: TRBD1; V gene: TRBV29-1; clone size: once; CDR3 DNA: TGCAGCGTTGAAGACGTGCAGGGGGTCGGGCAGTACTTC; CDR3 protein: CSVEDVQGVGQYF
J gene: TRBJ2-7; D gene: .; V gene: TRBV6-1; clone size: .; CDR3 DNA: TGTGCCAGTTCGCGGGTCGACTCCTACGAGCAGTACTTC; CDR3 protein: CASSRVDSYEQYF
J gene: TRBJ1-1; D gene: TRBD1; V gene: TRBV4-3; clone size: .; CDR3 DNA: TGCGCCAGCAGCCAAGGGACAGGGGGCTTAGAAGCTTTCTTT; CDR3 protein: CASSQGTGGLEAFF
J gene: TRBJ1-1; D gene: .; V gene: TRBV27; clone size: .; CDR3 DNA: TGTGCCAGCAGAATCGAGGGGGGGAACACTGAAGCTTTCTTT; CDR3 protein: CASRIEGGNTEAFF
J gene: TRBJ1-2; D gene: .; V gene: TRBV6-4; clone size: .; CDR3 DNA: TGTGCCAGCAGTGAGATGTCCCAGGTCCCAATCTATGGCTACACCTTC; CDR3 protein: CASSEMSQVPIYGYTF
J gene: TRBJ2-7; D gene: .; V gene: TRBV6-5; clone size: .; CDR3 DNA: TGTGCCAGCAGGAAGACAGGTCGGAGAGAGCAGTACTTC; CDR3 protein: CASRKTGRREQYF
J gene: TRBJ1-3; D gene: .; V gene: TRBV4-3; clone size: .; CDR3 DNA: TGCGCCAGCAGCCAGCGAAAGGAATCGGGAAACACCATATATTTT; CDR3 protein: CASSQRKESGNTIYF
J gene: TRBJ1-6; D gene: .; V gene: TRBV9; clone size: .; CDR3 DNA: TGTGCCAGCAGCGTAACCAACAGCTCACCCCTCCACTTT; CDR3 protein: CASSVTNSSPLHF
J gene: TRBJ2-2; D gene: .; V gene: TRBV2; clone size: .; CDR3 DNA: TGTGCCAGCAGGTTTACTCCGAACACCGGGGAGCTGTTTTTT; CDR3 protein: CASRFTPNTGELFF
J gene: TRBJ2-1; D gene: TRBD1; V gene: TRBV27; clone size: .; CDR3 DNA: TGTGCCAGCAGTAGACAGGGCGGCAATGAGCAGTTCTTC; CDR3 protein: CASSRQGGNEQFF
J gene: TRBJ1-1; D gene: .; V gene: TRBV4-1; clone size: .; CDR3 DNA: TGCGCCAGCAGCCAAGTTTCGGAGACTGAAGCTTTCTTT; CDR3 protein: CASSQVSETEAFF
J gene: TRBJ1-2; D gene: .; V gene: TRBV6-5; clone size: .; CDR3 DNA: TGTGCCAGCAGTACCAGGGAGGGGAACTATGGCTACACCTTC; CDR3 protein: CASSTREGNYGYTF
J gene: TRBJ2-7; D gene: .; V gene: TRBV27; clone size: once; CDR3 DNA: TGTGCCAGCAGTTTATCGATCTCCTACGAGCAGTACTTC; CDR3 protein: CASSLSISYEQYF
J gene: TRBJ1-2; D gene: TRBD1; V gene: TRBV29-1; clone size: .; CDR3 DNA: TGCAGCGTTTGGACAGGAGGCGGCTACACCTTC; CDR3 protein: CSVWTGGGYTF
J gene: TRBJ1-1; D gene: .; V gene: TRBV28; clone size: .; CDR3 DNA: TGTGCCAGCAGTTCCGCCGGACAGTTGAACACTGAAGCTTTCTTT; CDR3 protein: CASSSAGQLNTEAFF